The clone carrying this T cell receptor (beta chain) was found a few times. What it binds is unknown. The V and J ends lost 1 base and 5 bases respectively, with 20 bases between them. Germline V CDR1 and CDR2: DFQATT, SNEGSKA (reference sequence). There are 16 residues in the CDR3. The donors, aged about 6 to 95, were healthy Caucasians from Russia. The extraction recovered at least 5 micrograms of total RNA per sample. Then a second PCR, running roughly 6 to 11 cycles, was carried out with a sample-barcoded 5' primer and a J-beta primer mix. The template-switch adaptor was a 5' adaptor with 12 random nucleotides. It tagged each cDNA molecule. TCRdb analysed the 5' RACE reads with MiXCR anew, one entry per CDR3 protein. The table lists fewer than 2 million distinct CDR3 sequences, approximately 40% of them singletons, with around 23% in the top ten. This specimen comes from a study of blood T cells in healthy people across ages.

Study conclusions and caveats: The long-lived group displayed more naive CD4+ cells, plus higher diversity, than the aged donors did.

The specimen was blood. The gene calls are TRBV20-1 and TRBJ2-5; no firm D call. The sequence was obtained from a human donor in good health. CDR3 in amino acids: CSARVADPSKWETQYF. DNA for the CDR3: TGCAGTGCTAGAGTTGCTGACCCTTCCAAGTGGGAGACCCAGTACTTC.